A selection of T cell receptor beta chains follows, all from one sample in a study of blood T cell repertoires in COVID-19. The method was immunoSEQ multiplex PCR; TCRdb's version includes in-frame clones alone and lacks a portion of them. The sample includes 490,000 or so clones, more than 75% of them seen just once. The sequenced material came from PBMCs or T cells enriched from blood (not recorded which). The receptors come from a middle-aged woman who had recovered from COVID-19. CDR3s include the opening cysteine and the closing phenylalanine or tryptophan. D genes are given only for firm matches. Expanded clones are given a class, and other clones once, few, many or no size at all.

D gene: TRBD1; clone size: once; J gene: TRBJ1-2; V gene: TRBV6-5; CDR3 protein: CASSSMDRGGYGYTF; CDR3 DNA: TGTGCCAGCAGTTCAATGGACAGGGGTGGCTATGGCTACACCTTC
D gene: .; clone size: .; J gene: TRBJ2-7; V gene: TRBV27; CDR3 protein: CASSSGYEQYF; CDR3 DNA: TGTGCCAGCAGTTCAGGCTACGAGCAGTACTTC
D gene: TRBD2; clone size: .; J gene: TRBJ2-3; V gene: TRBV18; CDR3 protein: CASSHPGTTGTDTQYF; CDR3 DNA: TGTGCCAGCTCACATCCTGGGACTACGGGGACAGATACGCAGTATTTT
D gene: .; clone size: .; J gene: TRBJ1-1; V gene: TRBV5-1; CDR3 protein: CASSFIAGAGSTEAFF; CDR3 DNA: TGCGCCAGCAGCTTTATCGCAGGGGCAGGCAGCACTGAAGCTTTCTTT
D gene: .; clone size: .; J gene: TRBJ1-4; V gene: TRBV19; CDR3 protein: CASSTFEKLFF; CDR3 DNA: TGTGCCAGTAGTACTTTTGAAAAACTGTTTTTT
D gene: TRBD2; clone size: few; J gene: TRBJ2-1; V gene: TRBV24-1; CDR3 protein: CATSDASGEIHNEQFF; CDR3 DNA: TGTGCCACCAGTGACGCTAGCGGGGAGATCCACAATGAGCAGTTCTTC
D gene: .; clone size: .; J gene: TRBJ1-1; V gene: TRBV7-2; CDR3 protein: CASSLVAQVNTEAFF; CDR3 DNA: TGTGCCAGCAGCTTAGTTGCACAGGTGAACACTGAAGCTTTCTTT
D gene: TRBD2; clone size: .; J gene: TRBJ2-7; V gene: TRBV19; CDR3 protein: CASSISSSGYEQYF; CDR3 DNA: TGTGCCAGTAGTATTTCGTCTAGCGGCTACGAGCAGTACTTC
D gene: TRBD2; clone size: .; J gene: TRBJ2-7; V gene: TRBV5-1; CDR3 protein: CASSLGTSGPYEQYF; CDR3 DNA: TGCGCCAGCAGTTTGGGGACTAGCGGCCCCTACGAGCAGTACTTC
D gene: TRBD2; clone size: .; J gene: TRBJ2-3; V gene: TRBV9; CDR3 protein: CASSASTTSGGRTDTQYF; CDR3 DNA: TGTGCCAGCAGCGCCTCCACGACTAGCGGGGGTCGCACAGATACGCAGTATTTT
D gene: .; clone size: .; J gene: TRBJ1-5; V gene: TRBV18; CDR3 protein: CASSPSGGINQPQHF; CDR3 DNA: TGTGCCAGCTCACCGTCCGGGGGGATCAATCAGCCCCAGCATTTT
D gene: .; clone size: .; J gene: TRBJ2-5; V gene: TRBV5-6; CDR3 protein: CASSLYQRTKWTQYF; CDR3 DNA: TGTGCCAGCAGCTTGTACCAGCGGACCAAGTGGACCCAGTACTTC
D gene: .; clone size: .; J gene: TRBJ1-1; V gene: TRBV12-5; CDR3 protein: CASGLAREGKAFF; CDR3 DNA: TGTGCTAGTGGTTTGGCGAGGGAAGGTAAAGCTTTCTTT
D gene: TRBD2; clone size: .; J gene: TRBJ2-1; V gene: TRBV6-5; CDR3 protein: CASSQVPGGKQFF; CDR3 DNA: TGTGCCAGCAGTCAGGTCCCGGGGGGGAAACAGTTCTTC
D gene: TRBD2; clone size: .; J gene: TRBJ2-5; V gene: TRBV4-2; CDR3 protein: CASSQEGLAGVETQYF; CDR3 DNA: TGTGCCAGCAGCCAAGAGGGACTAGCGGGAGTAGAGACCCAGTACTTC
D gene: TRBD1; clone size: .; J gene: TRBJ1-2; V gene: TRBV5-5; CDR3 protein: CASSAGQGLYGYTF; CDR3 DNA: TGTGCCAGCAGCGCCGGACAGGGGTTATATGGCTACACCTTC
D gene: TRBD1; clone size: .; J gene: TRBJ1-2; V gene: TRBV5-4; CDR3 protein: CASSLEQGRSIYGYTF; CDR3 DNA: TGTGCCAGCAGCTTGGAACAGGGGCGCTCAATCTATGGCTACACCTTC
D gene: TRBD2; clone size: .; J gene: TRBJ2-3; V gene: TRBV15; CDR3 protein: CATSRDTTAGGSSDTQYF; CDR3 DNA: TGTGCCACCAGCAGAGACACGACCGCGGGCGGGAGTTCAGATACGCAGTATTTT
D gene: .; clone size: once; J gene: TRBJ2-1; V gene: TRBV4-1; CDR3 protein: CASSQLLYNEQFF; CDR3 DNA: TGCGCCAGCAGCCAGTTACTATACAATGAGCAGTTCTTC
D gene: .; clone size: once; J gene: TRBJ2-7; V gene: TRBV7-2; CDR3 protein: CASRGGSRGWNEQYF; CDR3 DNA: TGTGCCAGCAGAGGGGGTAGTCGGGGTTGGAACGAGCAGTACTTC
D gene: TRBD2; clone size: .; J gene: TRBJ2-7; V gene: TRBV7-2; CDR3 protein: CASSFSLAGGEQYF; CDR3 DNA: TGTGCCAGCAGCTTTAGCCTAGCGGGAGGCGAGCAGTACTTC
D gene: TRBD1; clone size: .; J gene: TRBJ1-1; V gene: TRBV7-2; CDR3 protein: CASSPRTGVPEAFF; CDR3 DNA: TGTGCCAGCAGCCCTCGGACAGGGGTCCCCGAAGCTTTCTTT
D gene: .; clone size: .; J gene: TRBJ2-5; V gene: TRBV12-3/TRBV12-4; CDR3 protein: CASSFSEETQYF; CDR3 DNA: TGTGCCAGCAGTTTTTCGGAAGAGACCCAGTACTTC
D gene: .; clone size: .; J gene: TRBJ1-2; V gene: TRBV7-9; CDR3 protein: CASSLSTHAGYGYTF; CDR3 DNA: TGTGCCAGCAGCTTATCGACACACGCTGGCTATGGCTACACTTTC
D gene: .; clone size: .; J gene: TRBJ2-5; V gene: TRBV11-2; CDR3 protein: CASRSAPGQQETQYF; CDR3 DNA: TGTGCCAGCAGAAGTGCTCCGGGACAACAAGAGACCCAGTACTTC
D gene: TRBD1; clone size: .; J gene: TRBJ1-1; V gene: TRBV7-9; CDR3 protein: CASSSLDRGNTEAFF; CDR3 DNA: TGTGCCAGCAGCTCTTTGGACAGGGGGAACACTGAAGCTTTCTTT
D gene: .; clone size: .; J gene: TRBJ1-1; V gene: TRBV3-1/TRBV3-2; CDR3 protein: CASSPYKNTEAFF; CDR3 DNA: TGTGCCAGCAGCCCCTATAAGAACACTGAAGCTTTCTTT
D gene: TRBD1; clone size: .; J gene: TRBJ1-5; V gene: TRBV7-2; CDR3 protein: CASSGGQNQPQHF; CDR3 DNA: TGTGCCAGCAGCGGGGGACAGAATCAGCCCCAGCATTTT
D gene: .; clone size: .; J gene: TRBJ2-7; V gene: TRBV10-2; CDR3 protein: CASSEPAVGGAGEQYF; CDR3 DNA: TGCGCCAGCAGTGAGCCGGCGGTGGGGGGGGCGGGAGAGCAGTACTTC
D gene: TRBD1; clone size: .; J gene: TRBJ1-1; V gene: TRBV10-3; CDR3 protein: CAISVTTGAPTSTEAFF; CDR3 DNA: TGTGCCATCAGTGTTACTACAGGGGCCCCGACGTCCACTGAAGCTTTCTTT
D gene: TRBD1; clone size: .; J gene: TRBJ1-6; V gene: TRBV4-1; CDR3 protein: CASSRLTGANSPLHF; CDR3 DNA: TGCGCCAGCAGCCGCCTCACAGGGGCCAATTCACCCCTCCACTTT
D gene: .; clone size: once; J gene: TRBJ1-2; V gene: TRBV3-1/TRBV3-2; CDR3 protein: CASSQVSYGYTF; CDR3 DNA: TGTGCCAGCAGCCAAGTCAGCTATGGCTACACCTTC
D gene: TRBD1; clone size: .; J gene: TRBJ2-1; V gene: TRBV6-5; CDR3 protein: CASSYSTGYNEQFF; CDR3 DNA: TGTGCCAGCAGTTACTCGACAGGGTACAATGAGCAGTTCTTC
D gene: TRBD1; clone size: .; J gene: TRBJ1-2; V gene: TRBV29-1; CDR3 protein: CSAGDSTNYGYTF; CDR3 DNA: TGCAGCGCCGGGGACAGTACTAACTATGGCTACACCTTC
D gene: .; clone size: .; J gene: TRBJ1-2; V gene: TRBV19; CDR3 protein: CASSIDTNYGYTF; CDR3 DNA: TGTGCCAGTAGTATAGATACTAACTATGGCTACACCTTC
D gene: .; clone size: few; J gene: TRBJ2-1; V gene: TRBV7-2; CDR3 protein: CASGPRGYNEQFF; CDR3 DNA: TGTGCCAGCGGCCCCAGGGGTTACAATGAGCAGTTCTTC
D gene: .; clone size: .; J gene: TRBJ2-1; V gene: TRBV7-9; CDR3 protein: CATYRDNEQFF; CDR3 DNA: TGTGCCACCTACAGAGACAATGAGCAGTTCTTC
D gene: .; clone size: .; J gene: TRBJ1-4; V gene: TRBV11-3; CDR3 protein: CASSLDRGRGANEKLFF; CDR3 DNA: TGTGCCAGCAGCTTAGATCGGGGCAGGGGCGCTAATGAAAAACTGTTTTTT
D gene: TRBD1; clone size: .; J gene: TRBJ2-1; V gene: TRBV18; CDR3 protein: CASSAGTGGNEQFF; CDR3 DNA: TGTGCCAGCTCAGCCGGGACAGGGGGCAATGAGCAGTTCTTC
D gene: .; clone size: .; J gene: TRBJ2-7; V gene: TRBV21-1; CDR3 protein: CASICRTSGSSYEQYF; CDR3 DNA: TGTGCCAGCATCTGCCGGACTAGCGGAAGCTCCTACGAGCAGTACTTC
D gene: TRBD2; clone size: .; J gene: TRBJ2-3; V gene: TRBV19; CDR3 protein: CASSIAGGPRGSTDTQYF; CDR3 DNA: TGTGCCAGTAGTATAGCGGGAGGCCCAAGAGGCTCGACAGATACGCAGTATTTT
D gene: .; clone size: .; J gene: TRBJ1-1; V gene: TRBV3-1/TRBV3-2; CDR3 protein: CASSQIGGAAEAFF; CDR3 DNA: TGTGCCAGCAGCCAGATTGGTGGTGCGGCTGAAGCTTTCTTT
D gene: .; clone size: once; J gene: TRBJ1-5; V gene: TRBV5-1; CDR3 protein: CASSLAPRGPNQPQHF; CDR3 DNA: TGCGCCAGCAGCTTGGCTCCTAGGGGCCCCAATCAGCCCCAGCATTTT
D gene: TRBD1; clone size: few; J gene: TRBJ1-5; V gene: TRBV5-1; CDR3 protein: CASSPTGDGNQPQHF; CDR3 DNA: TGCGCCAGCAGTCCTACAGGGGACGGCAATCAGCCCCAGCATTTT
D gene: .; clone size: once; J gene: TRBJ2-2; V gene: TRBV29-1; CDR3 protein: CSVIQDTGELFF; CDR3 DNA: TGCAGCGTAATTCAGGACACCGGGGAGCTGTTTTTT
D gene: .; clone size: .; J gene: TRBJ1-3; V gene: TRBV6-5; CDR3 protein: CASTVQGVAGNTIYF; CDR3 DNA: TGTGCCAGCACAGTACAGGGAGTTGCTGGAAACACCATATATTTT
D gene: TRBD2; clone size: few; J gene: TRBJ2-7; V gene: TRBV3-1/TRBV3-2; CDR3 protein: CASSQWASGRTYEQYF; CDR3 DNA: TGTGCCAGCAGCCAATGGGCTAGCGGGAGAACCTACGAGCAGTACTTC
D gene: .; clone size: .; J gene: TRBJ2-7; V gene: TRBV7-2; CDR3 protein: CASTDRLEEQYF; CDR3 DNA: TGTGCCAGCACCGACAGGCTAGAGGAGCAGTACTTC
D gene: .; clone size: .; J gene: TRBJ1-1; V gene: TRBV19; CDR3 protein: CASSIKNRDTEAFF; CDR3 DNA: TGTGCCAGTAGTATAAAAAACCGGGACACTGAAGCTTTCTTT
D gene: .; clone size: .; J gene: TRBJ1-3; V gene: TRBV19; CDR3 protein: CASSIVQGSSGNTIYF; CDR3 DNA: TGTGCCAGTAGTATAGTGCAGGGAAGCTCTGGAAACACCATATATTTT
D gene: .; clone size: once; J gene: TRBJ1-3; V gene: TRBV7-2; CDR3 protein: CASSNYRISGNTIYF; CDR3 DNA: TGTGCCAGCAGCAACTACAGGATCTCTGGAAACACCATATATTTT
D gene: TRBD2; clone size: .; J gene: TRBJ2-5; V gene: TRBV2; CDR3 protein: CASSDLGEGRLETQYF; CDR3 DNA: TGTGCCAGCAGTGATTTGGGGGAGGGCCGTCTGGAGACCCAGTACTTC
D gene: TRBD1; clone size: .; J gene: TRBJ2-1; V gene: TRBV27; CDR3 protein: CASSLSTGVGSYNEQFF; CDR3 DNA: TGTGCCAGCAGTTTATCGACAGGGGTTGGGTCCTACAATGAGCAGTTCTTC